These 4 T cell receptor beta chains came from one sample sequenced in a study of blood T cell repertoires in COVID-19. Sequencing used immunoSEQ multiplex PCR; TCRdb keeps in-frame clones, though not all of them. The table has 250,000 or so clones, almost 90% seen once. Sequencing was performed on peripheral blood. The receptors derive from a woman aged 60-70 years with acute or convalescent COVID-19.

Worth noting for this clone: The junction differs from germline at one of its ends, possibly a read error. J is TRBJ2-1 and V is TRBV7-2; D unclear. Germline V gene data show CDR1 as SGHTA and CDR2 as FQGNSA. The CDR3 is made up of 14 amino acids. This CDR3 reads CASSLVFSDNEQFF. CDR3 DNA sequence: TGTGCCAGCAGCTTAGTTTTCTCCGACAATGAGCAGTTCTTC.

The genes are TRBV12-5 and TRBJ2-1, with 10 bases that match TRBD2. Germline CDR1 reads LGHNT; CDR2 reads FRNRAP. Losses at the gene ends were 0 bases for V and 0 bases for J; bases not matched to a gene: 11. The CDR3 is 20 amino acids. The CDR3 DNA reads as TGTGCTAGTGGTTTGGTACAGTCCGGAGTAGCGGGAGGCTCCTACAATGAGCAGTTCTTC. This gives the protein CASGLVQSGVAGGSYNEQFF.

This clone has a handful of counts. The rearrangement links TRBV30 to TRBJ2-7, with 7 nucleotides matching TRBD1. Looked up from germline, CDR1 is GTSNPN and CDR2 is SVGIG (reference sequence). Unmatched junction bases numbered 4, after V lost 5 bases and J lost 3 bases. CDR3 length equals 12 residues. The CDR3, as DNA: TGTGCCTGGGGACAGGATCGCTACGAGCAGTACTTC. Protein: CAWGQDRYEQYF.

The rearrangement uses TRBV11-2 and TRBJ2-3; 9 nucleotides agree with TRBD2. Germline loops: CDR1 SGHAT, CDR2 FQNNGV. Trimming took 4 bases from V and 5 from J; bases not matched to a gene: 10. The CDR3 has 16 amino acids. CDR3 in DNA: TGTGCCAGCAGCTCTCGTAGCGGGAGTGGCGAAGATACGCAGTATTTT. Residues: CASSSRSGSGEDTQYF.